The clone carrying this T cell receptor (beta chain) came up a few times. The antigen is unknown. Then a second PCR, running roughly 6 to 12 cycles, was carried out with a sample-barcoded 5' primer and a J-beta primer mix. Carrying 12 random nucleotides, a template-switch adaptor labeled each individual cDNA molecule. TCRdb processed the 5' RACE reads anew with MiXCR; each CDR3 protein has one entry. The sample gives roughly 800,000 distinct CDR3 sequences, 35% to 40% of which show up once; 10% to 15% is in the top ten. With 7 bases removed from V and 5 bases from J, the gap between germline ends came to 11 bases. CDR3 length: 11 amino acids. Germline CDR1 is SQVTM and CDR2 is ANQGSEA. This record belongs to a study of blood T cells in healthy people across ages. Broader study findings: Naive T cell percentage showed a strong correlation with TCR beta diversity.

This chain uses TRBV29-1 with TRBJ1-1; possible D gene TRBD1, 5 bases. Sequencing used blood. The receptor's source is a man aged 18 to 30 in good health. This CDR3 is CSESEGTEAFF. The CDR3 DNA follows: TGCAGCGAGAGCGAGGGGACTGAAGCTTTCTTT. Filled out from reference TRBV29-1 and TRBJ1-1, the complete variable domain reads SAVISQKPSRDICQRGTSLTIQCQVDSQVTMMFWYRQQPGQSLTLIATANQGSEATYESGFVIDKFPISRPNLTFSTLTVSNMSPEDSSIYLCSESEGTEAFFGQGTRLTVV.